This T cell receptor (beta chain) originates from a study of T cell changes during pregnancy in multiple sclerosis. The V and J ends lost 0 bases and 7 bases, in that order; junction bases with no gene match: 2. This CDR3 is built from 13 residues. Germline V CDR1 and CDR2: SEHNR, FQNEAQ (reference sequence). Only in-frame clones appear in the TCRdb table, and some are missing; sequencing was by immunoSEQ multiplex PCR. The sample gives around 100,000 clones, about 94% of which show up once; about 1.5% is in the top ten. This clonotype was sampled from a female donor with multiple sclerosis, enrolled in a pregnancy study. The starting material was peripheral blood, obtained in the third trimester of pregnancy. The chain combines TRBV7-9 with TRBJ1-1, with 7 nucleotides matching TRBD1. The CDR3: CASSLARDSEAFF. The CDR3 DNA sequence: TGTGCCAGCAGCTTAGCCAGGGACAGTGAAGCTTTCTTT.